These 26 T cell receptor beta chains originate from one sample sequenced in a study of cytomegalovirus exposure and HLA in healthy donors (dated by TCRdb to between 2016 and 2019). Receptor amplification or capture employed the immunoSEQ multiplex PCR assay. A mixture of 60 forward primers for TCR Vbeta segments and 13 reverse primers for TCR Jbeta segments was used in the multiplex PCR. Here the immuneACCESS table is served through TCRdb, limited to in-frame sequences with V and J called. Missing clones are a known gap in these copies; in checked studies unresolved V genes cover under half, and the rest lacks a known reason. Across this sample there are approximately 67,000 clones, with about two thirds seen only once. Roughly 1.9% of the sample belongs to the ten largest clones. Sequences were obtained from PBMCs. These TCRs come from a woman aged 25-40 years in good health and CMV-seronegative.

V is TRBV4-1 and J is TRBJ2-5; 7 positions agree with TRBD1. The V gene's germline CDR1 is MGHRA and CDR2 YSYEKL. The CDR3 length is 16 residues. The V gene end was trimmed by 4 bases and the J gene end by 0 bases; junction bases not matched to a gene: 8. The CDR3 sequence is CASSRGTRGYQETQYF. CDR3 bases: TGCGCCAGCAGCCGGGGCACCAGGGGGTACCAAGAGACCCAGTACTTC.

This clone occurred a few times. This chain uses TRBV11-1 with TRBJ1-1, with 7 bases aligning to TRBD1. The CDR3 length is 12 residues. With V trimmed by 6 bases and J by 4 bases, 2 bases remained unmatched. Germline CDR1 and CDR2: SGHAT and FQDESV (reference sequence). As DNA, the CDR3 is TGTGCCAGCAGGACAGGGACCACTGAAGCTTTCTTT. It is translated as CASRTGTTEAFF.

The chain joins TRBV19 to TRBJ1-5; TRBD1 might be the D (5 bases). The V gene's germline CDR1 is LNHDA and CDR2 SQIVND (reference sequence). V lost 0 bases and J lost 6, with 12 bases in between. The CDR3 has 15 amino acids. The CDR3 sequence: CASSIDREASQPQHF. DNA for the CDR3: TGTGCCAGTAGTATAGACAGGGAAGCGTCTCAGCCCCAGCATTTT.

The genes are TRBV9 and TRBJ2-1, with 11 bases lining up with TRBD2. V dropped 4 bases and J dropped 0; count of bases not matched to a gene: 15. Germline CDR1 SGDLS, CDR2 YYNGEE. The length of the CDR3 is 20 residues. The CDR3 sequence is CASSLQARLAGGSSYNEQFF. CDR3 in DNA: TGTGCCAGCAGCTTACAGGCACGGCTAGCGGGGGGCTCCTCCTACAATGAGCAGTTCTTC.

J is TRBJ2-5 and V is TRBV30, with D tentatively TRBD1 (6 bases). The ends were cut back, 3 bases at V and 8 bases at J, with 13 bases in the middle. Germline assignment: CDR1 GTSNPN and CDR2 SVGIG (reference sequence). The CDR3 loop spans 12 amino acids. CDR3 sequence: CAWSPGQTTQYF. In DNA, the CDR3 is TGTGCCTGGAGCCCCGGACAGACCACCCAGTACTTC.

This clone has more than one count but fewer than ten. The germline gene is not matched at one end of the junction; a read error may be the cause. J is TRBJ2-7 and V is TRBV13, with 10 bases lining up with TRBD1. Germline CDR1 reads PRHDT; CDR2 reads FYEKMQ (reference sequence). The CDR3 consists of 15 residues. CDR3: CASSQGTGARYEQYF. The CDR3 DNA follows: TGCGCCAGCAGCCAAGGGACAGGGGCTAGGTACGAGCAGTACTTC.

V usage is TRBV6-6 and J usage is TRBJ2-1; D might be TRBD1 (5 bases). The CDR3 covers 13 residues. From germline, CDR1 is MNHNY and CDR2 SVGAGI (reference sequence). V was cut by 5 bases and J by 3 bases, with 8 bases left in between. In nucleotides, the CDR3 is TGTGCCAGCAGTCAGGGTTTCTACAATGAGCAGTTCTTC. Its protein product is CASSQGFYNEQFF.

This clone was observed a handful of times. The rearrangement links TRBV7-9 to TRBJ2-7; 9 bases are shared with TRBD2. J gave up 3 bases and V 4 bases, and 7 bases lay outside the gene matches. Germline V gives CDR1 SEHNR, CDR2 FQNEAQ (reference sequence). The CDR3 is 15 residues long. The CDR3 DNA follows: TGTGCCAGCAGCTACGGGGCTAGCGGGGACTACGAGCAGTACTTC. Translated, it gives CASSYGASGDYEQYF.

The V call is TRBV30, the J call TRBJ2-2, with D possibly TRBD1 on 5 matching bases. The V and J ends lost 2 bases and 4 bases respectively, with 8 bases between them. CDR1 is GTSNPN and CDR2 is SVGIG in the germline V gene (reference sequence). The CDR3 runs 13 residues. CDR3 protein: CAWSPGITGELFF. DNA for the CDR3: TGTGCCTGGAGTCCAGGGATCACCGGGGAGCTGTTTTTT.

This chain joins TRBV7-2 and TRBJ2-2; 8 bases are a match to TRBD2. The CDR3 covers 15 residues. V lost 1 base and J lost 5; bases outside the gene matches: 3. CDR1 is SGHTA and CDR2 is FQGNSA in the germline V gene. The CDR3 DNA sequence: TGTGCCAGCAGCTTAGTCCGCGGGGGGACCGGGGAGCTGTTTTTT. This encodes CASSLVRGGTGELFF.

The chain joins TRBV14 to TRBJ2-3, with 7 bases matching TRBD1. In germline, CDR1 is SGHDN, CDR2 FVKESK. The J segment lost 3 bases and the V segment lost 6 bases, leaving 12 bases of the junction unmatched. The CDR3 runs 16 residues. The DNA of the CDR3 is TGTGCCAGCAGTCCACCTCGACAGGGCACTACAGATACGCAGTATTTT. Protein product: CASSPPRQGTTDTQYF. The full variable domain, completed using reference TRBV14 and TRBJ2-3, is EAGVTQFPSHSVIEKGQTVTLRCDPISGHDNLYWYRRVMGKEIKFLLHFVKESKQDESGMPNNRFLAERTGGTYSTLKVQPAELEDSGVYFCASSPPRQGTTDTQYFGPGTRLTVL.

V and J are TRBV11-2 and TRBJ2-3; possible D gene TRBD2, 6 bases. This CDR3 is built from 15 residues. Germline CDR1 SGHAT, CDR2 FQNNGV. V lost 5 bases, J lost 0 bases, and 12 bases lay in between. Written as DNA, the CDR3 is TGTGCCAGCAGCCGCGGGACCCCCAGCACAGATACGCAGTATTTT. This translates into CASSRGTPSTDTQYF. Drawing the rest from reference TRBV11-2 and TRBJ2-3, the complete variable domain is EAGVAQSPRYKIIEKRQSVAFWCNPISGHATLYWYQQILGQGPKLLIQFQNNGVVDDSQLPKDRFSAERLKGVDSTLKIQPAKLEDSAVYLCASSRGTPSTDTQYFGPGTRLTVL.

This chain connects TRBV5-5 to TRBJ2-5; D is possibly TRBD2 (7 bases). The V end was cut by 4 bases, the J end by 5 bases, with 18 bases between. CDR1 and CDR2 from the germline V gene are SGHKS and YYEKEE (reference sequence). The CDR3 loop spans 15 amino acids. In DNA form, the CDR3 reads TGTGCCAGCAGCCGACGAGGGGGGGGCGGGGAGACCCAGTACTTC. Protein sequence: CASSRRGGGGETQYF.

The J gene is TRBJ1-2, the V gene TRBV18; 9 bases line up with TRBD1. V lost 3 bases to trimming and J lost 8 bases; unmatched junction nucleotides: 13. Germline V gene lookup returns CDR1 KGHSH and CDR2 LQKENI. The CDR3 loop spans 16 amino acids. In DNA, the CDR3 is TGTGCCAGCTCACCCGTCCCGGGACAGGGAATGGCCGGCTACACCTTC. Protein product: CASSPVPGQGMAGYTF.

This clone occurred a few times. The chain is built from TRBV5-6 and TRBJ2-6; D is perhaps TRBD1 (5 bases). CDR3 length: 15 amino acids. Trimming left V 3 bases short and J 0 bases short, with 7 bases between. CDR1 and CDR2 (germline): SGHDT, YYEEEE. DNA for the CDR3: TGTGCCAGCAGCTCGCAGGGCTCTGGGGCCAACGTCCTGACTTTC. It specifies CASSSQGSGANVLTF.

The J gene is TRBJ2-7, the V gene TRBV30; D not resolved. CDR1 and CDR2 (germline): GTSNPN, SVGIG (reference sequence). The CDR3 consists of 14 residues. V lost 7 bases and J lost 4, with 20 bases in between. CDR3 region: CAFCKEKAAYEQYF. The CDR3 DNA reads as TGTGCCTTTTGCAAGGAGAAGGCGGCATACGAGCAGTACTTC. The full variable domain, its missing parts supplied by reference TRBV30 and TRBJ2-7, is SQTIHQWPATLVQPVGSPLSLECTVEGTSNPNLYWYRQAAGRGLQLLFYSVGIGQISSEVPQNLSASRPQDRQFILSSKKLLLSDSGFYLCAFCKEKAAYEQYFGPGTRLTVT.

J is TRBJ1-1 and V is TRBV9; 8 nucleotides agree with TRBD1. The ends lost 4 bases at V and 3 bases at J; junction bases unmatched: 5. This CDR3 spans 14 amino acids. Germline loops: CDR1 SGDLS, CDR2 YYNGEE. For the CDR3, the DNA is TGTGCCAGCAGCCTAGGACAGGGAGACACTGAAGCTTTCTTT. It translates to CASSLGQGDTEAFF.

The V and J genes are TRBV28 and TRBJ2-3; D gene ambiguous. Germline CDR1 reads MDHEN; CDR2 reads SYDVKM. Between the trimmed V and J ends, which lost 7 bases and 6 bases, there was a span of 20 bases. The CDR3 is 15 amino acids. DNA of the CDR3: TGTGCCAGCACCGCGGTCGTAACCCCCCCGGATACGCAGTATTTT. This codes for CASTAVVTPPDTQYF.

V gene TRBV14 combines with J gene TRBJ2-7; tentatively, D is TRBD2 (7 bases). The germline gives CDR1 SGHDN, CDR2 FVKESK. The CDR3 runs 15 residues. V shed 4 bases and J shed 12 bases, with 25 bases lying between them. CDR3 amino acids: CASSRGGRDKVLWYF. The CDR3 DNA follows: TGTGCCAGCAGCCGGGGGGGCAGGGACAAGGTCCTTTGGTACTTC.

V is TRBV29-1 and J is TRBJ2-7; the match to TRBD1 covers 10 bases. The J segment lost 8 bases and the V segment lost 7 bases, leaving 14 bases of the junction unmatched. The CDR3 consists of 14 residues. Germline assignment: CDR1 SQVTM and CDR2 ANQGSEA. The CDR3 here is CSAESGTGEEKQYF. CDR3 nucleotide sequence: TGCAGCGCCGAATCCGGGACAGGGGAAGAGAAGCAGTACTTC.

This clone was seen only a few times. The CDR3 is CASSLDYRYYGYTF. CDR3 DNA: TGTGCCAGCAGCTTAGACTACCGGTATTATGGCTACACCTTC. The genes are TRBV11-2 and TRBJ1-2; D is unresolved. The germline gives CDR1 SGHAT, CDR2 FQNNGV. CDR3 length: 14 amino acids. Trimming took off 0 bases at V and 5 bases at J, with 10 bases between the two ends.

Note on this clone: Because the CDR3 is missing its conserved closing phenylalanine or tryptophan, this is likely a read error. The chain employs TRBV2 and TRBJ1-2; 8 nucleotides line up with TRBD1. With V trimmed by 3 bases and J by 7 bases, 7 bases remained unmatched. The germline CDR1 and CDR2 sequences are SNHLY and FYNNEI. This CDR3 region has 14 residues. CDR3 bases: TGTGCCAGCAGTGATCCGAGTGGACAGGGTGGCTACACCCTC. Translated: CASSDPSGQGGYTL.

This chain uses TRBV27 with TRBJ1-4; D remains unclear. The CDR3 consists of 13 residues. Germline CDR1 MNHEY, CDR2 SMNVEV (reference sequence). The V end lost 5 bases, the J end lost 7 bases, and 11 bases lay between the germline ends. CDR3 loop: CASSTRQSEKLFF. CDR3 DNA sequence: TGTGCCAGCAGTACACGACAATCTGAAAAACTGTTTTTT.

This clone has only a few counts. The rearrangement joins TRBV18 to TRBJ1-2; 7 bases are a match to TRBD1. V was pared by 6 bases and J by 5 bases, with 6 bases of the junction left unmatched. The CDR3 length is 13 residues. Germline V gene lookup returns CDR1 KGHSH and CDR2 LQKENI. The CDR3 sequence is CASSPTGEYGYTF. In nucleotides, the CDR3 is TGTGCCAGCTCTCCAACAGGGGAATATGGCTACACCTTC.

This clone was counted between two and nine times. This CDR3 reads CASSPDLVWAGPYNSPLHF. CDR3 in DNA: TGTGCCAGCAGTCCGGACCTTGTGTGGGCAGGGCCCTATAATTCACCCCTCCACTTT. The chain is built from TRBV27 and TRBJ1-6; TRBD1 might be the D (5 bases). The CDR3 runs 19 residues. V lost 5 bases and J 2 bases, leaving 22 bases between the germline ends. The germline V gene has CDR1 MNHEY and CDR2 SMNVEV (reference sequence).

A word on this clone: Within the sample, other DNA sequences also encode this same CDR3. The chain has TRBV6-5 and TRBJ1-2; 8 bases line up with TRBD1. The junction had 9 bases not matched to a gene; V was cut back by 5 bases and J by 7 bases. Germline loops: CDR1 MNHEY, CDR2 SVGAGI. The CDR3 has 14 residues. CDR3: CASSGTGLWGGYTF. The DNA for the CDR3 is TGTGCCAGCAGTGGGACAGGCCTTTGGGGTGGCTACACCTTC.